This entry lists 20 T cell receptor beta chains sequenced from one sample in a study of CD8+ T cells in alopecia areata. Sequencing templates came from extracted RNA that was reverse transcribed into cDNA. This table comes from immunoSEQ multiplex PCR, and its TCRdb copy is limited to in-frame clones, with some not included. The data contain 100,000 or so clones, about 60% of them seen just once; the ten biggest clones take up roughly 17%. Treatment: oral pan-JAK inhibitor, 5-10 mg twice daily. The sample in question was CD8+ T cells sorted from blood, obtained at roughly week 58, from a patient treated with tofacitinib. The receptors derive from a human donor with alopecia areata.

The chain carries TRBV7-9 and TRBJ2-7, with D unclear. The germline V gene has CDR1 SEHNR and CDR2 FQNEAQ (reference sequence). V lost 2 bases, J lost 3 bases, and 8 bases lay in between. The CDR3 covers 13 residues. The CDR3 region is CASSLNSFYEQYF. The CDR3 DNA reads TGTGCCAGCAGCTTAAATTCTTTCTACGAGCAGTACTTC.

V gene TRBV7-9 combines with J gene TRBJ1-2, with 10 positions matching TRBD1. Germline V gene sequence: CDR1 SEHNR, CDR2 FQNEAQ (reference sequence). Unmatched junction bases numbered 1, after V lost 1 base and J lost 2 bases. CDR3 size: 15 residues. The chain's CDR3 is CASSLETGGNYGYTF. The CDR3 DNA reads TGTGCCAGCAGCTTAGAGACAGGGGGCAACTATGGCTACACCTTC.

V gene TRBV2 combines with J gene TRBJ2-1; no definite D call. CDR3 length: 13 residues. CDR1 and CDR2 (germline): SNHLY, FYNNEI. V shed 4 bases and J shed 2 bases, with 6 bases lying between them. CDR3 in amino acids: CASSVAAYNEQFF. CDR3 in DNA: TGTGCCAGCAGTGTCGCAGCCTACAATGAGCAGTTCTTC.

The chain carries TRBV4-2 and TRBJ2-7; 10 nucleotides line up with TRBD2. The trim removed 1 base at V and 2 bases at J, leaving 11 bases unmatched. Per germline, CDR1 LGHNA and CDR2 YNFKEQ. The CDR3 runs to 18 residues. CDR3 DNA sequence: TGTGCCAGCAGCCAAGTGACAGGGAGACTAGCGGGTACCTACGAGCAGTACTTC. Amino acids: CASSQVTGRLAGTYEQYF.

The chain joins TRBV4-1 to TRBJ1-3, with D possibly being TRBD1 (5 bases). The length of the CDR3 is 17 residues. Per germline, CDR1 MGHRA and CDR2 YSYEKL. Trimming stripped 3 bases from V and 4 bases from J, with 19 bases between. CDR3 sequence (DNA): TGCGCCAGCAGCCACTCAAACGATGGGACTGACGGAAACACCATATATTTT. Translation gives CASSHSNDGTDGNTIYF.

The chain uses TRBV7-9 and TRBJ2-1; 8 bases map to TRBD1. Per germline, CDR1 SEHNR and CDR2 FQNEAQ (reference sequence). This CDR3 region has 15 residues. The V gene end was trimmed by 4 bases and the J gene end by 7 bases; junction bases not matched to a gene: 9. The CDR3: CASSSSGQALNEQFF. The CDR3 region has the DNA TGTGCCAGCAGCTCGTCGGGACAGGCTCTAAATGAGCAGTTCTTC.

This chain uses TRBV7-6 with TRBJ2-1; D is unresolved. CDR3 length: 12 amino acids. Deletions cut 5 bases from V and 8 bases from J, with 10 bases between. Looked up from germline, CDR1 is SGHVS and CDR2 is FNYEAQ. CDR3 nucleotides: TGTGCCAGCAGCCAAGGGTGGGATGAGCAGTTCTTC. Its protein product is CASSQGWDEQFF.

This clone appeared a single time. This chain joins TRBV6-5 and TRBJ2-7; D remains ambiguous. CDR1 and CDR2 from the germline V gene are MNHEY and SVGAGI. Between the trimmed V and J ends, which lost 4 bases and 7 bases, there was a span of 14 bases. This CDR3 has 13 amino acids. CDR3 residues: CASSFGRVEEQYF. In DNA, the CDR3 is TGTGCCAGCAGTTTCGGAAGGGTCGAGGAGCAGTACTTC.

This clone showed up just once. The chain uses TRBV2 and TRBJ2-7, with D uncertain. This CDR3 is built from 12 residues. V shed 5 bases and J shed 3 bases, with 8 bases lying between them. Germline-derived CDR1 and CDR2 are SNHLY and FYNNEI. CDR3: CASSRTGYEQYF. The CDR3, as DNA: TGTGCCAGCAGTCGCACGGGCTACGAGCAGTACTTC. The full variable domain, with the rest looked up from reference TRBV2 and TRBJ2-7, is EPEVTQTPSHQVTQMGQEVILRCVPISNHLYFYWYRQILGQKVEFLVSFYNNEISEKSEIFDDQFSVERPDGSNFTLKIRSTKLEDSAMYFCASSRTGYEQYFGPGTRLTVT.

The chain recombines TRBV4-2 with TRBJ2-5, with TRBD2 identical over 9 bases. Germline CDR1 and CDR2: LGHNA and YNFKEQ. The V gene end was trimmed by 0 bases and the J gene end by 1 base; junction bases not matched to a gene: 6. The CDR3 is made up of 17 amino acids. CDR3 sequence (DNA): TGTGCCAGCAGCCAAGATTATAGCGGGAGCCTCCAAGAGACCCAGTACTTC. Amino acid sequence: CASSQDYSGSLQETQYF.

The V call is TRBV2, the J call TRBJ1-1, with 8 bases aligning to TRBD1. The CDR3 consists of 15 residues. The V gene end was trimmed by 0 bases and the J gene end by 0 bases; junction bases not matched to a gene: 0. Germline lookup yields CDR1 SNHLY and CDR2 FYNNEI. The CDR3, as DNA: TGTGCCAGCAGTGAAGCGACAGGGGTGAACACTGAAGCTTTCTTT. Translation gives CASSEATGVNTEAFF.

The chain links TRBV10-3 to TRBJ1-3; D gene ambiguous. Germline V CDR1 and CDR2: ENHRY, SYGVKD. The CDR3 is made up of 15 amino acids. Trimming removed 4 bases from V and 0 bases from J, with 10 bases in between. The CDR3 loop reads CAISVFGDSGNTIYF. The CDR3 DNA reads as TGTGCCATCAGTGTTTTCGGGGACTCTGGAAACACCATATATTTT.

The V gene is TRBV4-1, the J gene TRBJ1-1; 10 nucleotides align to TRBD1. From germline, CDR1 is MGHRA and CDR2 YSYEKL. V trimming: 3 bases; J trimming: 7 bases; junction bases outside the gene matches: 8. The CDR3 covers 15 residues. DNA of the CDR3: TGCGCCAGCAGCCAGTCCGGGACAGGGGTGGTTGAAGCTTTCTTT. It is translated as CASSQSGTGVVEAFF.

The chain has TRBV27 and TRBJ2-4; possible D gene TRBD1, 5 bases. Germline values: CDR1 MNHEY, CDR2 SMNVEV (reference sequence). V was shortened by 4 bases and J by 7 bases, with 8 bases between the two germline ends. This CDR3 comprises 12 residues. Here the CDR3 DNA reads TGTGCCAGCAGTTCCCCAGGGAACATTCAGTACTTC. Protein product: CASSSPGNIQYF.

The rearrangement joins TRBV2 to TRBJ2-7; no reliable D call. The CDR3 runs to 15 residues. Germline V lookup: CDR1 SNHLY, CDR2 FYNNEI. Trimming shortened V by 1 base and J by 0 bases, and 10 bases separated the two germline ends. The CDR3 spells CASSEEVKGSYEQYF. The CDR3 DNA is TGTGCCAGCAGTGAAGAGGTCAAGGGCTCCTACGAGCAGTACTTC.

The chain is built from TRBV30 and TRBJ2-7; weak D call: TRBD1 (6 bases). V lost 5 bases, J lost 7 bases, and 12 bases lay in between. CDR3 length: 11 residues. Germline-derived CDR1 and CDR2 are GTSNPN and SVGIG (reference sequence). This CDR3 reads CAWRDMREQYF. The CDR3 DNA reads as TGTGCCTGGCGGGACATGAGGGAGCAGTACTTC.

The rearrangement links TRBV15 to TRBJ2-7; 11 bases are a match to TRBD2. The ends lost 4 bases at V and 0 bases at J; junction bases unmatched: 2. Germline assignment: CDR1 LNHNV and CDR2 YYDKDF (reference sequence). The CDR3 has 15 amino acids. The CDR3 coding sequence is TGTGCCACCAGCATTGGACTAGCGGGCTCCTACGAGCAGTACTTC. It encodes CATSIGLAGSYEQYF.

As DNA, the CDR3 is TGTGCCAGCAGCTTACGGCCGGGCTACAGCACCGGGGAGCTGTTTTTT. Protein sequence: CASSLRPGYSTGELFF. V is TRBV7-9 and J is TRBJ2-2, with unresolved D. Trimming took 2 bases from V and 4 from J, leaving 14 bases between them. The length of the CDR3 is 16 residues. From germline, CDR1 is SEHNR and CDR2 FQNEAQ (reference sequence).

J is TRBJ2-7 and V is TRBV27; D is unclear. The V end lost 6 bases, the J end lost 3 bases, and 15 bases lay between the germline ends. The CDR3 spans 14 residues. Germline CDR1 and CDR2: MNHEY and SMNVEV (reference sequence). CDR3 DNA sequence: TGTGCCAGCAGGCGCTGGGTAAATGACTACGAGCAGTACTTC. Translation gives CASRRWVNDYEQYF.

V is TRBV30 and J is TRBJ1-1; 10 bases are shared with TRBD1. The germline V gene encodes CDR1 GTSNPN and CDR2 SVGIG (reference sequence). Unmatched junction bases numbered 11, after V lost 3 bases and J lost 10 bases. The CDR3 extends over 14 amino acids. Written as DNA, the CDR3 is TGTGCCTGGAGCGGAGGGACAGGGGCCGGGGGAGCTTTCTTT. Encoded protein: CAWSGGTGAGGAFF.